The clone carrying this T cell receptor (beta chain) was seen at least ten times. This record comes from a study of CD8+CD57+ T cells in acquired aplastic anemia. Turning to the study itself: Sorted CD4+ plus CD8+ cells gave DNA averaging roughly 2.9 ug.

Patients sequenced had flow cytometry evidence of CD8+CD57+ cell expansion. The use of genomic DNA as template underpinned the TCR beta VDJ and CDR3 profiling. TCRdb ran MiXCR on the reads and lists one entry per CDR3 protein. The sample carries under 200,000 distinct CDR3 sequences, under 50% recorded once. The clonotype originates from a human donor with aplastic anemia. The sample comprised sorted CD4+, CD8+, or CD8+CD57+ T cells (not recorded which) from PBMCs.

The CDR3 here is CSVAARGREKLFF. CDR3 nucleotide sequence: TGCAGCGTGGCGGCCAGGGGGCGTGAAAAACTGTTTTTT. The chain is built from TRBV29-1 and TRBJ1-4, with 8 bases identical to TRBD1. The CDR3 runs to 13 residues. In germline, CDR1 is SQVTM, CDR2 ANQGSEA. J gave up 7 bases and V 6 bases, and 7 bases lay outside the gene matches.